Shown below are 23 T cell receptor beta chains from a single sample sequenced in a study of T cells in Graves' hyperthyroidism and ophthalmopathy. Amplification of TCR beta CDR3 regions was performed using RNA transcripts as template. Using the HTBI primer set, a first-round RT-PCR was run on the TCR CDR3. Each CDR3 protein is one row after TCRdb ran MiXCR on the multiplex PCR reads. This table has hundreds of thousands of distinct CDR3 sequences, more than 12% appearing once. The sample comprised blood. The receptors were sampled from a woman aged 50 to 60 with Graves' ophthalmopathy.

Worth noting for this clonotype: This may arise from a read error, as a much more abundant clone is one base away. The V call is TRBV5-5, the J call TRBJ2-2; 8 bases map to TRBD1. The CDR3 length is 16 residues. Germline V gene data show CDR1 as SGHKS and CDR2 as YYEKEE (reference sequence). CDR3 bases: TGTGCCAGCAGCGCTAGGACAGGGTCGGACACCGGGGAGCTGGTTTTT. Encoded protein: CASSARTGSDTGELVF.

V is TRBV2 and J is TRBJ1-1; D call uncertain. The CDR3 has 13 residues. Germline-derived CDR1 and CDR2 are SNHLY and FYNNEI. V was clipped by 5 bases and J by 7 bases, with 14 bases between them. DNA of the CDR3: TGTGCCAGCAGTTTATCTGGCAGGCATGAAGCTTTCTTT. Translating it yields CASSLSGRHEAFF.

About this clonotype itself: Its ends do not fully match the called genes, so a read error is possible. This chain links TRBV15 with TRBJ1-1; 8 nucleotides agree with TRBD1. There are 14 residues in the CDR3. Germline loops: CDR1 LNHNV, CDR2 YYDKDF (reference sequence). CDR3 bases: TGTGCCACCAGCAGTGGGACAGGCGGTACTGGAGCTTTCTTT. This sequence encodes CATSSGTGGTGAFF.

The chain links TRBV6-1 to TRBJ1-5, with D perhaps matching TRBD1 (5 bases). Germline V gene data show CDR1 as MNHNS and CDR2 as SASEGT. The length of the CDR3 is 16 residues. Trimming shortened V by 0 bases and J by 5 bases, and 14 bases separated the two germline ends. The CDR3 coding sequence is TGTGCCAGCAGTGAAGCCTGGATCAGGGCGGATCAGCCCCAGCATTTT. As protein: CASSEAWIRADQPQHF.

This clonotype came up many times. CDR3 protein: CASIRGWGNQPQHF. The CDR3, as DNA: TGTGCCAGCATCCGGGGCTGGGGCAATCAGCCCCAGCATTTT. This chain connects TRBV28 to TRBJ1-5; TRBD1 might be the D (5 bases). The V end lost 7 bases, the J end lost 2 bases, and 12 bases lay between the germline ends. This CDR3 comprises 14 residues. Germline CDR1 MDHEN, CDR2 SYDVKM.

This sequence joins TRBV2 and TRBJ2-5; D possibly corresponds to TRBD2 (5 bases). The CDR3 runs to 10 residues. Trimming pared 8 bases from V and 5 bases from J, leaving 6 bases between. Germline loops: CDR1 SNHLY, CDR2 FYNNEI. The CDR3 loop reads CASGEETQYF. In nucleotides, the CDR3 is TGTGCCAGCGGGGAGGAGACCCAGTACTTC.

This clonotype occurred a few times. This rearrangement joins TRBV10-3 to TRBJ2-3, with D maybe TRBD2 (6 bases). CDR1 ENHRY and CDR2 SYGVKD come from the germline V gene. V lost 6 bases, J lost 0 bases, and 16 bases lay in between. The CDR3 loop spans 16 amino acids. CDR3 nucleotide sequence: TGTGCCATCAGGGGAGGACCGAAACTCAGCACAGATACGCAGTATTTT. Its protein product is CAIRGGPKLSTDTQYF.

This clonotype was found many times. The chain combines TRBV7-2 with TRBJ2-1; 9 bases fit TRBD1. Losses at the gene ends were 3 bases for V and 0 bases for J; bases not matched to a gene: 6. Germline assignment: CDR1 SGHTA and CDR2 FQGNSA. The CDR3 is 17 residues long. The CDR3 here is CASSLDRGSSSYNEQFF. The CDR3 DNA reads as TGTGCCAGCAGCTTGGACAGGGGATCAAGCTCCTACAATGAGCAGTTCTTC.

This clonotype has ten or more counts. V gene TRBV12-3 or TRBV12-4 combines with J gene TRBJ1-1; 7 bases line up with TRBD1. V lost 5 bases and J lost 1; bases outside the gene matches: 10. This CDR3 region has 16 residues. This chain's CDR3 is CASSPKTGPTNTEAFF. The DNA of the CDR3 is TGTGCCAGCAGTCCCAAGACAGGGCCGACGAACACTGAAGCTTTCTTT.

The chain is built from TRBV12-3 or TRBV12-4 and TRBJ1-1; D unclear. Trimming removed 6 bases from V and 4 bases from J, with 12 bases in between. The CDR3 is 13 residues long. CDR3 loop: CASSMDRPTEAFF. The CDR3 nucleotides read TGTGCCAGCAGCATGGACCGCCCCACTGAAGCTTTCTTT.

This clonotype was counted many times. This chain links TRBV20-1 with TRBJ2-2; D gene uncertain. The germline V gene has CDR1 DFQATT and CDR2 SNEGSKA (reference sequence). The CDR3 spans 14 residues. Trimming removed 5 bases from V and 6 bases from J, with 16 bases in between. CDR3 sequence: CSASDTFRSGELFF. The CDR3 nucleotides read TGCAGTGCTTCTGACACTTTCCGGTCCGGGGAGCTGTTTTTT.

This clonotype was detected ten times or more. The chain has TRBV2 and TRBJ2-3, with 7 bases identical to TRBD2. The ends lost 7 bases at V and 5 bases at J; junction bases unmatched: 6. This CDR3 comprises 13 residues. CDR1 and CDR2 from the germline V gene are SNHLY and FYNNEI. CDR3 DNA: TGTGCCAGCATTGCGGGAGTTCGAGATACGCAGTATTTT. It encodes CASIAGVRDTQYF.

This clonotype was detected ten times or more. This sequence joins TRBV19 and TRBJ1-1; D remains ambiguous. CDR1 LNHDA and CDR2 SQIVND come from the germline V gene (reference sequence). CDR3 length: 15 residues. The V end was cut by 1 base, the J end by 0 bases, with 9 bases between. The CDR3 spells CASSIVGRMNTEAFF. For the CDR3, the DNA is TGTGCCAGTAGTATAGTTGGCAGAATGAACACTGAAGCTTTCTTT.

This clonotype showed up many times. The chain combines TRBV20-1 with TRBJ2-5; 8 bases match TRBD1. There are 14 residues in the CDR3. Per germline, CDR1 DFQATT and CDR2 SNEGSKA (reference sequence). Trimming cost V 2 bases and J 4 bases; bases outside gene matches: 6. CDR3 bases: TGCAGTGCTAGAAAAGACAGGGGAAGAGAGACCCAGTACTTC. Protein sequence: CSARKDRGRETQYF.

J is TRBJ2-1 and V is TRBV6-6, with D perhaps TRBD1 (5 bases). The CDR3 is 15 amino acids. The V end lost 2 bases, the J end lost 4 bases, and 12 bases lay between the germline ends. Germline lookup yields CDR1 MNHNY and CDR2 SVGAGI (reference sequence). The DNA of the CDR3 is TGTGCCAGCAGTTACAGGGGCGCCGCGTACAATGAGCAGTTCTTC. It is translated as CASSYRGAAYNEQFF.

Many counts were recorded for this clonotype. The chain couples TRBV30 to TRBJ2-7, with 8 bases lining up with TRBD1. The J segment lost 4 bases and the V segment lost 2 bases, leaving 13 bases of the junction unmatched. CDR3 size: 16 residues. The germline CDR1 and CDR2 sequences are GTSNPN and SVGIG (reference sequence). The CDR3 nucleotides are TGTGCCTGGAGTCTAACAACCGGGACAGGAAATTACGAGCAGTACTTC. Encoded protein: CAWSLTTGTGNYEQYF.

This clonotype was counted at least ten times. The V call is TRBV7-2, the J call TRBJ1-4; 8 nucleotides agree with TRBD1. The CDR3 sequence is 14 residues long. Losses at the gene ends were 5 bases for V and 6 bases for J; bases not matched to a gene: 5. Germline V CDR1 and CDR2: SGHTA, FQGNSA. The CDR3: CASSMDRVDEKLFF. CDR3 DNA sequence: TGTGCCAGCAGCATGGACAGGGTGGATGAAAAACTGTTTTTT.

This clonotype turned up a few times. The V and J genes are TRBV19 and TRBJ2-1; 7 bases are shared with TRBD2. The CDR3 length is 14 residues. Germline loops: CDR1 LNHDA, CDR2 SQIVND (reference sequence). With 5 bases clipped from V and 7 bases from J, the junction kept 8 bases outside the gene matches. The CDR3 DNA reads TGTGCCAGTAGTCCGTTGGGAGCGGGGAATGAGCAGTTCTTC. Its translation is CASSPLGAGNEQFF.

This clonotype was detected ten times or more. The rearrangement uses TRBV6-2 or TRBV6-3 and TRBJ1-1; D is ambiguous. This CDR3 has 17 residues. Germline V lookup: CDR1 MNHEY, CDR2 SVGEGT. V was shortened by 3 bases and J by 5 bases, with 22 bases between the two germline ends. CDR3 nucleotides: TGTGCCAGCAGTTATCCCGGGATTCCCTGGGCGATAACTGAAGCTTTCTTT. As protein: CASSYPGIPWAITEAFF.

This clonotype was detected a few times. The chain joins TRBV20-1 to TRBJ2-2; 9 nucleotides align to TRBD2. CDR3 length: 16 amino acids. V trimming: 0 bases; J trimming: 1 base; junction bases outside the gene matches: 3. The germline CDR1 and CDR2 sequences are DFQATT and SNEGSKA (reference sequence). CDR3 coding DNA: TGCAGTGCTAGAGATTATAGCGGGGGGAACACCGGGGAGCTGTTTTTT. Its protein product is CSARDYSGGNTGELFF.

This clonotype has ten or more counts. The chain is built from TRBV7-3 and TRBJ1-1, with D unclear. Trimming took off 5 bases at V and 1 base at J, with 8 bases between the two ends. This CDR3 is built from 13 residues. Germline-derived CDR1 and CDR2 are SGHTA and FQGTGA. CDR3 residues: CASSRNPNTEAFF. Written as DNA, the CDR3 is TGTGCCAGCAGCAGGAATCCGAACACTGAAGCTTTCTTT.

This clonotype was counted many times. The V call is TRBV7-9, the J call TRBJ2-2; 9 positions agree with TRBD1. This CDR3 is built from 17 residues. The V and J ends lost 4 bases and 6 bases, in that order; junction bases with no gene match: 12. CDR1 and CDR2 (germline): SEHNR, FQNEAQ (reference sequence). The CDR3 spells CASSSAPGQGIAGELFF. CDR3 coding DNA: TGTGCCAGCAGCTCTGCCCCGGGACAGGGAATCGCCGGGGAGCTGTTTTTT.

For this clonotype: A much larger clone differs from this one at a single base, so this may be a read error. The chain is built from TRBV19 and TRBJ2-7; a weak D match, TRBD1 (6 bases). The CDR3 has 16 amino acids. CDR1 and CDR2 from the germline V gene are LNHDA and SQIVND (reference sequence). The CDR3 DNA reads TGTGCCAGTAGTATGGGGCTAGCCCAGGGGTTCTACGAGCAGCACTTC. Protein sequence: CASSMGLAQGFYEQHF.